This T cell receptor (beta chain) was documented in a study of T cells in Graves' hyperthyroidism and ophthalmopathy. Germline V gene data show CDR1 as MNHNS and CDR2 as SASEGT. The CDR3 has 12 amino acids. A note on this clonotype: The germline gene is not matched at one end of the junction; a read error may be the cause.

Regions amplified from RNA transcripts were the TCR beta CDR3 regions. The HTBI primer set drove a first-round RT-PCR of the TCR CDR3. TCRdb re-called the multiplex PCR reads with MiXCR, one entry per CDR3 protein. The profile shows about 350,000 distinct CDR3 sequences, roughly 18% of them singletons. This TCR was recovered from a woman aged 35 to 49 with Graves' ophthalmopathy. The chain recombines TRBV6-1 with TRBJ2-7; D not resolved. Source material: blood. CDR3 in DNA: TGTGCCATCAGTGATGTTGGGTGGGAGCAGTACTTC. As protein: CAISDVGWEQYF.